The 29 T cell receptor beta chains reported below all come from one sample, sequenced in a study of shared clonotypes between healthy human individuals. TCRdb's table, derived via immunoSEQ multiplex PCR, lists solely in-frame clones and lacks some. The sample holds a few million clones; roughly 95% are singletons and the top ten take about 1.7%. Naive CD8 cells lacked CD45RO, underwent positive selection for CCR7 and left out terminally differentiated effector memory CD45RA+ cells. Specimen: naive CD8+ T cells from PBMCs. The receptors were sampled from a man between 18 and 35 years old in good health. Some clones in this sample may be carry-over from other donors' samples.

A single count supports this clone. This rearrangement joins TRBV13 to TRBJ2-1; 14 bases agree with TRBD2. Germline CDR1 and CDR2: PRHDT and FYEKMQ (reference sequence). This CDR3 comprises 18 residues. The junction had 7 bases not matched to a gene; V was cut back by 4 bases and J by 2 bases. CDR3 region: CASSSQTSGRGAYNEQFF. Written as DNA, the CDR3 is TGTGCCAGCAGCTCCCAGACTAGCGGGAGGGGAGCCTACAATGAGCAGTTCTTC. Variable domain in full (rest from reference TRBV13 and TRBJ2-1): AAGVIQSPRHLIKEKRETATLKCYPIPRHDTVYWYQQGPGQDPQFLISFYEKMQSDKGSIPDRFSAQQFSDYHSELNMSSLELGDSALYFCASSSQTSGRGAYNEQFFGPGTRLTVL.

This chain links TRBV28 with TRBJ2-5, with D tentatively TRBD2 (6 bases). The CDR3 extends over 14 amino acids. Per the germline V gene, CDR1 is MDHEN and CDR2 is SYDVKM. Trimming took 1 base from V and 11 from J, leaving 17 bases between them. DNA for the CDR3: TGTGCCAGCAGTTTATTGTCCGGGAGATATGAGCAGTACTTC. This codes for CASSLLSGRYEQYF. Based on the CDR3 plus reference TRBV28 and TRBJ2-5, the full variable domain is DVKVTQSSRYLVKRTGEKVFLECVQDMDHENMFWYRQDPGLGLRLIYFSYDVKMKEKGDIPEGYSVSREKKERFSLILESASTNQTSMYLCASSLLSGRYEQYFGPGTRLLVL.

This clone was recorded only once. The gene calls are TRBV5-3 and TRBJ1-2; tentatively, D is TRBD1 (5 bases). TRBV5-3 is given ORF status, its function remaining uncertain. The CDR3 has 13 amino acids. Trimming left V 0 bases short and J 8 bases short, with 11 bases between. Written as DNA, the CDR3 is TGTGCCAGAAGCTTGGGGTGCAGGGACGGCTACACCTTC. It translates to CARSLGCRDGYTF.

This clone was seen only once. The V and J genes are TRBV7-3 and TRBJ1-1; D might be TRBD1 (6 bases). Germline CDR1 and CDR2: SGHTA and FQGTGA. The CDR3 is 13 amino acids. Trimming left V 5 bases short and J 11 bases short, with 18 bases between. The chain's CDR3 is CASSQGGLQEAFF. The CDR3, as DNA: TGTGCCAGCAGCCAAGGGGGACTCCAAGAGGCTTTCTTT. The variable domain in full, with the rest retrieved from reference TRBV7-3 and TRBJ1-1, is GAGVSQTPSNKVTEKGKYVELRCDPISGHTALYWYRQSLGQGPEFLIYFQGTGAADDSGLPNDRFFAVRPEGSVSTLKIQRTERGDSAVYLCASSQGGLQEAFFGQGTRLTVV.

The gene calls are TRBV4-3 and TRBJ2-2, with D unresolved. In germline, CDR1 is LGHNA, CDR2 YSLEER. V was trimmed by 0 bases and J by 8 bases, leaving 7 bases between them. CDR3 length: 13 residues. The CDR3 protein is CASSQDRVGELFF. CDR3 in DNA: TGCGCCAGCAGCCAAGATCGGGTGGGGGAGCTGTTTTTT.

This clone was counted only a few times. This sequence joins TRBV28 and TRBJ1-1; D remains unclear. Trimming removed 5 bases at V and 1 base at J, with 8 bases between. Looked up from germline, CDR1 is MDHEN and CDR2 is SYDVKM. This CDR3 has 13 amino acids. CDR3 region: CASSPSWNTEAFF. CDR3 coding DNA: TGTGCCAGCAGTCCGAGTTGGAACACTGAAGCTTTCTTT.

The chain employs TRBV19 and TRBJ1-4; D call uncertain. The CDR3 contains 14 residues. V lost 6 bases and J 4 bases, leaving 12 bases between the germline ends. Germline V CDR1 and CDR2: LNHDA, SQIVND (reference sequence). CDR3 residues: CASRSGRSNEKLFF. The CDR3 DNA is TGTGCCAGTAGATCGGGAAGAAGTAATGAAAAACTGTTTTTT.

The chain recombines TRBV5-4 with TRBJ2-7; 13 nucleotides align to TRBD2. The CDR3 is 15 amino acids. Trimming removed 1 base from V and 6 bases from J; junction bases left unmatched: 4. CDR1 is SGHNT and CDR2 is YYREEE in the germline V gene (reference sequence). DNA of the CDR3: TGTGCCAGCAGCTTGTCTACTAGCGGGAGGGTCGAGCAGTACTTC. Translated: CASSLSTSGRVEQYF.

The chain is built from TRBV7-8 and TRBJ1-2; 7 positions match TRBD1. Germline assignment: CDR1 SGHVS and CDR2 FQNEAQ. The junction had 8 bases not matched to a gene; V was cut back by 4 bases and J by 3 bases. The CDR3 has 15 residues. This CDR3 is CASSSPRGLDYGYTF. In DNA form, the CDR3 reads TGTGCCAGCAGCTCACCTAGGGGGCTGGACTATGGCTACACCTTC. Supplemented by reference TRBV7-8 and TRBJ1-2, the full variable domain reads GAGVSQSPRYKVAKRGQDVALRCDPISGHVSLFWYQQALGQGPEFLTYFQNEAQLDKSGLPSDRFFAERPEGSVSTLKIQRTQQEDSAVYLCASSSPRGLDYGYTFGSGTRLTVV.

In this sample, this clone turned up a few times. The J gene is TRBJ1-1, the V gene TRBV6-6; D unresolved. The CDR3 covers 11 residues. Germline values: CDR1 MNHNY, CDR2 SVGAGI (reference sequence). The V end lost 2 bases, the J end lost 10 bases, and 8 bases lay between the germline ends. The CDR3 protein is CASSYGRGAFF. The CDR3 bases are TGTGCCAGCAGTTACGGGCGAGGAGCTTTCTTT.

The chain is built from TRBV27 and TRBJ1-3, with 8 bases matching TRBD1. V trimming: 1 base; J trimming: 4 bases; junction bases outside the gene matches: 9. CDR1 and CDR2 (germline): MNHEY, SMNVEV (reference sequence). This CDR3 comprises 17 residues. CDR3 protein: CASSLYGQGAIGNTIYF. In DNA form, the CDR3 reads TGTGCCAGCAGTTTATACGGTCAGGGGGCAATCGGAAACACCATATATTTT.

A few counts support this clone. The chain has TRBV25-1 and TRBJ1-1; possible D gene TRBD1, 6 bases. V lost 6 bases to trimming and J lost 7 bases, with 9 bases between them. Germline CDR1 reads MGHDK; CDR2 reads SYGVNS. The CDR3 is made up of 11 amino acids. CDR3 bases: TGTGCCAGCAGGGACAGCCGTGAAGCTTTCTTT. As protein: CASRDSREAFF. The whole variable domain, remainder taken from reference TRBV25-1 and TRBJ1-1, is EADIYQTPRYLVIGTGKKITLECSQTMGHDKMYWYQQDPGMELHLIHYSYGVNSTEKGDLSSESTVSRIRTEHFPLTLESARPSHTSQYLCASRDSREAFFGQGTRLTVV.

This chain links TRBV2 with TRBJ2-5, with 10 bases aligning to TRBD2. V lost 9 bases and J lost 1; bases outside the gene matches: 8. Germline assignment: CDR1 SNHLY and CDR2 FYNNEI. The CDR3 loop spans 15 amino acids. CDR3 nucleotide sequence: TGTGCCAGTAAGCGTCTAGCGGGGGCCCAAGAGACCCAGTACTTC. Its translation: CASKRLAGAQETQYF.

The rearrangement uses TRBV5-4 and TRBJ1-3, with D perhaps TRBD1 (5 bases). This CDR3 region has 16 residues. V was trimmed by 0 bases and J by 4 bases, leaving 14 bases between them. Germline V gene lookup returns CDR1 SGHNT and CDR2 YYREEE (reference sequence). CDR3: CASSLAGGQGGNTIYF. The CDR3 bases are TGTGCCAGCAGCTTGGCGGGTGGCCAGGGAGGAAACACCATATATTTT.

In regard to this clone: This sample also contains other DNA sequences that code for the same CDR3. This rearrangement joins TRBV27 to TRBJ1-5; 9 bases line up with TRBD1. The CDR3 spans 14 residues. After removal of 5 bases from V and 4 bases from J, the junction contained 3 bases not matched to a gene. The germline CDR1 and CDR2 sequences are MNHEY and SMNVEV (reference sequence). The CDR3 protein is CASSLQGANQPQHF. The CDR3 DNA follows: TGTGCCAGCAGTCTACAGGGGGCGAATCAGCCCCAGCATTTT.

Turning to this clone: An end of the junction differs from the germline gene, which may be a read error. V and J are TRBV6-5 and TRBJ2-1; D might be TRBD1 or TRBD2, each matching 5 bases. The CDR3 sequence is 11 residues long. Germline V gene lookup returns CDR1 MNHEY and CDR2 SVGAGI. DNA of the CDR3: TGTGCCAGCCGAGGGGACGATGAGCAGCTCTTC. As protein: CASRGDDEQLF.

The rearrangement joins TRBV7-2 to TRBJ2-3; D not certain. CDR1 SGHTA and CDR2 FQGNSA come from the germline V gene. The V end was cut by 0 bases, the J end by 1 base, with 2 bases between. The CDR3 is 13 residues long. This chain's CDR3 is CASSLARTDTQYF. The CDR3 bases are TGTGCCAGCAGCTTAGCCCGCACAGATACGCAGTATTTT.

The V and J genes are TRBV9 and TRBJ2-5; D is perhaps TRBD1 (6 bases). Trimming removed 4 bases from V and 0 bases from J, with 10 bases in between. CDR1 is SGDLS and CDR2 is YYNGEE in the germline V gene. The CDR3 has 14 residues. As DNA, the CDR3 is TGTGCCAGCAGCTCCTGGACAGACCAAGAGACCCAGTACTTC. Protein sequence: CASSSWTDQETQYF.

A remark on this clone: Other DNA sequences from this sample encode an identical CDR3 as well. CDR3 sequence (DNA): TGTGCCAGCAGCCTGACAGGGCTGAACACTGAAGCTTTCTTT. Translation: CASSLTGLNTEAFF. V is TRBV11-2 and J is TRBJ1-1; 7 nucleotides line up with TRBD1. This CDR3 has 14 amino acids. J was trimmed by 0 bases and V by 5 bases; bases with no gene match: 3. CDR1 and CDR2 from the germline V gene are SGHAT and FQNNGV.

V usage is TRBV28 and J usage is TRBJ2-7, with 7 bases identical to TRBD1. The CDR3 is 13 amino acids. CDR1 and CDR2 from the germline V gene are MDHEN and SYDVKM. Unmatched junction bases numbered 5, after V lost 6 bases and J lost 3 bases. DNA for the CDR3: TGTGCCAGCAGCTGGGGGACAGTCTACGAGCAGTACTTC. Amino acids: CASSWGTVYEQYF.

V usage is TRBV11-2 and J usage is TRBJ2-2, with a weak D call TRBD1 (5 bases). Trimming took 5 bases from V and 7 from J, leaving 14 bases between them. CDR3 length: 14 residues. CDR1 and CDR2 from the germline V gene are SGHAT and FQNNGV. In nucleotides, the CDR3 is TGTGCCAGCAGCCCGAAGGGGTGTGGCGGGGAGCTGTTTTTT. Amino acid sequence: CASSPKGCGGELFF.

The chain couples TRBV7-9 to TRBJ2-1; 12 nucleotides match TRBD2. Germline V CDR1 and CDR2: SEHNR, FQNEAQ (reference sequence). V shed 0 bases, J shed 5 bases, and the junction held 11 bases outside the gene matches. The CDR3 loop spans 19 amino acids. The CDR3 sequence: CASSLALASGRAFHNEQFF. The CDR3 nucleotides read TGTGCCAGCAGCTTAGCTCTGGCTAGCGGGAGGGCGTTCCACAATGAGCAGTTCTTC. The whole variable domain, filled in from reference TRBV7-9 and TRBJ2-1, reads DTGVSQNPRHKITKRGQNVTFRCDPISEHNRLYWYRQTLGQGPEFLTYFQNEAQLEKSRLLSDRFSAERPKGSFSTLEIQRTEQGDSAMYLCASSLALASGRAFHNEQFFGPGTRLTVL.

The sample holds one count of this clone. This sequence joins TRBV7-9 and TRBJ2-1; TRBD2 aligns across 9 bases. This CDR3 region has 14 residues. Losses at the gene ends were 4 bases for V and 8 bases for J; bases not matched to a gene: 6. Germline CDR1 is SEHNR and CDR2 is FQNEAQ (reference sequence). The CDR3 here is CASSYGLALHEQFF. CDR3 in DNA: TGTGCCAGCAGCTACGGACTAGCGCTTCATGAGCAGTTCTTC.

V gene TRBV6-5 combines with J gene TRBJ2-1, with 7 positions matching TRBD1. Per the germline V gene, CDR1 is MNHEY and CDR2 is SVGAGI. Losses at the gene ends were 5 bases for V and 2 bases for J; bases not matched to a gene: 3. This CDR3 comprises 14 residues. CDR3 protein: CASSGTAAYNEQFF. Here the CDR3 DNA reads TGTGCCAGCAGTGGGACAGCCGCCTACAATGAGCAGTTCTTC.

The chain recombines TRBV4-1 with TRBJ2-7; tentatively, D is TRBD2 (8 bases). Trimming took 2 bases from V and 5 from J, leaving 13 bases between them. CDR1 is MGHRA, CDR2 YSYEKL, per germline. The CDR3 sequence is 14 residues long. CDR3 region: CASSQREGANEQYF. The CDR3 region has the DNA TGCGCCAGCAGCCAACGGGAGGGGGCCAACGAGCAGTACTTC.

In this sample, this clone turned up once. The CDR3 DNA sequence: TGTGCCAGCAGCTCAACGGGACTAGCACTCCTGGGGGACACCGGGGAGCTGTTTTTT. Translation: CASSSTGLALLGDTGELFF. The V call is TRBV7-9, the J call TRBJ2-2, with TRBD2 identical over 9 bases. Germline V gene sequence: CDR1 SEHNR, CDR2 FQNEAQ (reference sequence). The CDR3 is 19 amino acids. V lost 4 bases to trimming and J lost 3 bases; unmatched junction nucleotides: 15.

This clone has only one observation. The CDR3 DNA sequence: TGTGCCTGGACAGACTCTGGAAACACCATATATTTT. Translated, it gives CAWTDSGNTIYF. This chain connects TRBV30 to TRBJ1-3, with D hard to call. CDR1 is GTSNPN and CDR2 is SVGIG in the germline V gene (reference sequence). V lost 4 bases to trimming and J lost 0 bases, with 4 bases between them. This CDR3 comprises 12 residues. The variable domain in full, completed from reference TRBV30 and TRBJ1-3, reads SQTIHQWPATLVQPVGSPLSLECTVEGTSNPNLYWYRQAAGRGLQLLFYSVGIGQISSEVPQNLSASRPQDRQFILSSKKLLLSDSGFYLCAWTDSGNTIYFGEGSWLTVV.

This clone was observed once. The CDR3 sequence is CASGMGGPSYEQYF. DNA of the CDR3: TGCGCCAGCGGCATGGGGGGGCCCTCCTACGAGCAGTACTTC. The chain links TRBV5-1 to TRBJ2-7, with D possibly TRBD2 on 7 matching bases. Trimming took 7 bases from V and 0 from J, leaving 14 bases between them. This CDR3 comprises 14 residues. The germline CDR1 and CDR2 sequences are SGHRS and YFSETQ.

This clone occurred once. The sample holds other DNA sequences that translate to the same CDR3. V usage is TRBV7-9 and J usage is TRBJ2-7; 11 bases match TRBD1. After removal of 4 bases from V and 3 bases from J, the junction contained 5 bases not matched to a gene. Germline values: CDR1 SEHNR, CDR2 FQNEAQ (reference sequence). The CDR3 consists of 15 residues. The CDR3 reads CASSSTGTGGYEQYF. The CDR3 bases are TGTGCCAGCAGCTCCACCGGGACAGGGGGCTACGAGCAGTACTTC.